This T cell receptor (beta chain) is from a study of cytomegalovirus exposure and HLA in healthy donors. Study-wide results and caveats: Across HLA loci, a later analysis found differing TCR association rates, with DRB1 most and HLA-C fewest.

60 Vbeta and 13 Jbeta primers were used in PCR. Clones were read by immunoSEQ multiplex PCR, and TCRdb kept only the in-frame ones, dropping some. This table holds about 160,000 clones, about 80% found once. This clone was detected once. Its antigen is as yet unknown. CDR3 length: 14 residues. The germline CDR1 and CDR2 sequences are SEHNR and FQNEAQ (reference sequence). The sequence came from a woman aged 45-65 years in good health and CMV-seropositive. The chain joins TRBV7-9 to TRBJ2-5; TRBD1 aligns across 7 bases. The J call may not be correct, given that the DNA end is closer to TRBJ2-7. Sequences were obtained from PBMCs. CDR3 amino acids: CASSRGQPPYEQYF. The CDR3 nucleotides are TGTGCCAGCAGCCGGGGACAGCCCCCCTACGAGCAGTACTTC.